The present T cell receptor beta chain was sequenced within a study of T cell responses to AZD1222 COVID-19 vaccine. Repertoires were generated with immunoSEQ multiplex PCR, while TCRdb's copy carries only in-frame clones and drops some. Here the sample spans roughly 190,000 clones, just over 90% being singletons. The V segment lost 6 bases and the J segment 6 bases; nucleotides outside the gene matches: 9. Germline CDR1 and CDR2: SNHLY and FYNNEI. The CDR3 runs to 16 residues. Of note for this clone: Its antigen remains unknown.

Findings and caveats of the study: Mostly white British, mostly female donors; authors suggested clonal diversity may be underestimated.

The chain carries TRBV2 and TRBJ1-6; 9 bases match TRBD1. This clonotype originated in an adult who received the AZD1222 COVID-19 vaccine. Sequenced material: peripheral blood, taken 28 days after the second AZD1222 dose. CDR3 protein: CASSQLRDRVNSPLHF. DNA of the CDR3: TGTGCCAGCAGCCAACTCCGGGACAGGGTTAATTCACCCCTCCACTTT. The variable domain in full, completed from reference TRBV2 and TRBJ1-6, reads EPEVTQTPSHQVTQMGQEVILRCVPISNHLYFYWYRQILGQKVEFLVSFYNNEISEKSEIFDDQFSVERPDGSNFTLKIRSTKLEDSAMYFCASSQLRDRVNSPLHFGNGTRLTVT.